A few counts support the clone carrying this TCR beta chain. Its antigen is still unknown. V dropped 6 bases and J dropped 5; count of bases not matched to a gene: 8. This CDR3 comprises 14 residues. The germline gives CDR1 MNHEY, CDR2 SMNVEV (reference sequence). Treatment reported: oral pan-JAK inhibitor, 5-10 mg twice daily. Extracted RNA was reverse transcribed into cDNA, the sequencing template. Assay used: immunoSEQ multiplex PCR; TCRdb lists only in-frame clones, some missing. The repertoire includes some 180,000 clones, 40% to 65% of them detected once, and about a tenth sits in the top ten. This record comes from a study of CD8+ T cells in alopecia areata. The study's findings and limits: Lesional scalp exceeded normal scalp in clonality, especially in alopecia totalis/universalis.

The sample in question was CD8+ T cells sorted from blood, obtained around week 53, from a patient treated with tofacitinib. The V and J genes are TRBV27 and TRBJ1-2; 8 nucleotides align to TRBD1. The origin of this receptor is a human donor with alopecia areata. CDR3 bases: TGTGCCAGCAGCCCGAGGGGGGACAGGTATGGCTACACCTTC. Amino acid sequence: CASSPRGDRYGYTF.